The source of this T cell receptor beta chain is a study of T cells after yellow fever vaccination. General study results and limits: Of the clonotypes, a small share occurred in both CD4 and CD8 compartments. Subsequent to the booster, the majority of primary-vaccination clones reappeared (roughly 97% CD4, 88% CD8). Researchers report a weaker secondary response that nonetheless peaked faster, day 5 versus 15.

Template switching by 5'RACE produced TCR cDNA, adding a universal primer site and UMIs. TCRdb called the 5' RACE reads again in MiXCR, with one record for every CDR3 protein. The sample gives about 130,000 distinct CDR3 sequences, about 8.4% of which show up once; almost 40% is in the top ten. This clonotype was counted only a few times. Its antigen is currently unknown. The source is a man aged 18 to 29 who received the YFV17D yellow fever vaccine. The sequenced sample was CD8+ T cells sorted from PBMCs, obtained on the day of the yellow fever booster vaccination.

The CDR3 region is CASSLEGDRWDTEAFF. The CDR3 DNA reads TGTGCCAGCAGCTTAGAGGGAGACAGGTGGGACACTGAAGCTTTCTTT. The V call is TRBV7-9, the J call TRBJ1-1; tentative D call: TRBD1 (6 bases). From germline, CDR1 is SEHNR and CDR2 FQNEAQ (reference sequence). Between the trimmed V and J ends, which lost 1 base and 3 bases, there was a span of 15 bases. The CDR3 loop spans 16 amino acids.